This note documents a single T cell receptor beta chain sequence. These data are taken from a study of T cells in Graves' hyperthyroidism and ophthalmopathy. In the study overall: Peripheral blood was collected at initial diagnosis, before any treatment.

Germline V gene sequence: CDR1 DFQATT, CDR2 SNEGSKA (reference sequence). The CDR3 spans 15 residues. With 5 bases clipped from V and 2 bases from J, the junction kept 9 bases outside the gene matches. TCR beta CDR3 regions were amplified from RNA. A first-round RT-PCR of the TCR CDR3 used the HTBI primer set. From the multiplex PCR reads, TCRdb called clonotypes with MiXCR, one entry per CDR3 protein. This repertoire shows 370,000 or so distinct CDR3 sequences, about 13% found once; its top ten account for about a fifth. The rearrangement uses TRBV20-1 and TRBJ2-1; TRBD2 matches 7 bases. This sequence originates from a man aged 30 to 39 with Graves' hyperthyroidism that later progressed to Graves' ophthalmopathy. The sample taken for sequencing was blood. CDR3 nucleotide sequence: TGCAGTGCTCACGCGCTGAGCGGGGCCTACAATGAGCAGTTCTTC. Residues: CSAHALSGAYNEQFF.